A single sample gave rise to the 2 T cell receptor beta chains below, sequenced in a study of T cells in Graves' hyperthyroidism and ophthalmopathy. Amplified regions were TCR beta CDR3 sequences from RNA transcripts. Initially, a first-round RT-PCR of the TCR CDR3 employed the HTBI primer set. TCRdb processed the multiplex PCR reads anew with MiXCR; each CDR3 protein has one entry. The profile shows under 350,000 distinct CDR3 sequences, 15% to 20% of them singletons. The source material was blood. These receptors came from a woman aged 55-70 years with Graves' ophthalmopathy.

This clonotype was picked up many times. The chain carries TRBV7-9 and TRBJ2-1; no clear D gene. The CDR3 length is 11 residues. The V end lost 1 base, the J end lost 11 bases, and 6 bases lay between the germline ends. Looked up from germline, CDR1 is SEHNR and CDR2 is FQNEAQ (reference sequence). The CDR3 coding sequence is TGTGCCAGCAGCTTAGAGGATAAGCAGTTCTTC. Its protein product is CASSLEDKQFF. The full variable domain, its missing parts supplied by reference TRBV7-9 and TRBJ2-1, is DTGVSQNPRHKITKRGQNVTFRCDPISEHNRLYWYRQTLGQGPEFLTYFQNEAQLEKSRLLSDRFSAERPKGSFSTLEIQRTEQGDSAMYLCASSLEDKQFFGPGTRLTVL.

There are many counts of this clonotype. This chain links TRBV28 with TRBJ1-2; a possible D gene is TRBD1 (5 bases). Trimming stripped 4 bases from V and 3 bases from J, with 9 bases between. Germline CDR1 and CDR2: MDHEN and SYDVKM. The CDR3 runs 13 residues. As DNA, the CDR3 is TGTGCCAGCAGTTCAGGGCAGGACTATGGCTACACCTTC. Amino acids: CASSSGQDYGYTF.